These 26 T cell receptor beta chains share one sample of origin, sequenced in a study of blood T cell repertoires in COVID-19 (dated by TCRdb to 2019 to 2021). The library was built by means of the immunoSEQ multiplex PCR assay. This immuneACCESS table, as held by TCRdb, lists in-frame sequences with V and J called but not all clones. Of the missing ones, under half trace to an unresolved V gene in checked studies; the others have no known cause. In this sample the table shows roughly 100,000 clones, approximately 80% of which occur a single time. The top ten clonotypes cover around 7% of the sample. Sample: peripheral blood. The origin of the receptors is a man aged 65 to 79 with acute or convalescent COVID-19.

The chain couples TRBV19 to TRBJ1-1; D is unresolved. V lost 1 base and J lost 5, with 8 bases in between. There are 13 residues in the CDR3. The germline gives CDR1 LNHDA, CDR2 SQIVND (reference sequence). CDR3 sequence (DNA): TGTGCCAGTAGTATAGGGGCGGGGACTGAAGCTTTCTTT. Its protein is CASSIGAGTEAFF.

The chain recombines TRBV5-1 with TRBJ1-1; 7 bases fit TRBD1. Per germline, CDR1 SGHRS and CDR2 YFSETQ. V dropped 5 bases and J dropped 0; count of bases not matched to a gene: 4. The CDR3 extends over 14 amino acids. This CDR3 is CASSEGAMNTEAFF. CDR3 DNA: TGCGCCAGCAGTGAGGGGGCCATGAACACTGAAGCTTTCTTT.

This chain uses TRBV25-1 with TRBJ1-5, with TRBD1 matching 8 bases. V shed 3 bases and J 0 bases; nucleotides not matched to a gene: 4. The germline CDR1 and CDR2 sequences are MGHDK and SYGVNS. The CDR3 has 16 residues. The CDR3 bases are TGTGCCAGCAGTGACCACAGGGGGGGTAGCAATCAGCCCCAGCATTTT. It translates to CASSDHRGGSNQPQHF.

CDR3 nucleotides: TGTGCCAGCAGCCGAGGACGGGATCAGCCCCAGCATTTT. It is translated as CASSRGRDQPQHF. This sequence joins TRBV7-8 and TRBJ1-5; D is unclear. V lost 5 bases, J lost 5 bases, and 10 bases lay in between. The CDR3 totals 13 residues. Germline V gene data show CDR1 as SGHVS and CDR2 as FQNEAQ.

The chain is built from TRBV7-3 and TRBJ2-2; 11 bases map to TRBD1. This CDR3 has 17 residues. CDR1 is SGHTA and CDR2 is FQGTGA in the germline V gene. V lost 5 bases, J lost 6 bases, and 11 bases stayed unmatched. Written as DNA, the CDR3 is TGTGCCAGCAGCCCGGCGCCGGGACAGGGGGAATCCGGGGAGCTGTTTTTT. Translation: CASSPAPGQGESGELFF. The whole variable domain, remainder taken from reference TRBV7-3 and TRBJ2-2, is GAGVSQTPSNKVTEKGKYVELRCDPISGHTALYWYRQSLGQGPEFLIYFQGTGAADDSGLPNDRFFAVRPEGSVSTLKIQRTERGDSAVYLCASSPAPGQGESGELFFGEGSRLTVL.

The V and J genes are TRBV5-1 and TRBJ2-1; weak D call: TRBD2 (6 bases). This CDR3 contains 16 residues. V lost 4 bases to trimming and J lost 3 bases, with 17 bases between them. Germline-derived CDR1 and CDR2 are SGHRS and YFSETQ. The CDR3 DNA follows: TGCGCCAGCAGCCTGCGGGGTAGCGGAAACTACAATGAGCAGTTCTTC. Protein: CASSLRGSGNYNEQFF. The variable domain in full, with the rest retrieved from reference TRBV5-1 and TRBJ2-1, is KAGVTQTPRYLIKTRGQQVTLSCSPISGHRSVSWYQQTPGQGLQFLFEYFSETQRNKGNFPGRFSGRQFSNSRSEMNVSTLELGDSALYLCASSLRGSGNYNEQFFGPGTRLTVL.

CDR3: CSVEGTGGGTDTQYF. In DNA form, the CDR3 reads TGCAGCGTTGAAGGGACAGGGGGGGGCACAGATACGCAGTATTTT. J is TRBJ2-3 and V is TRBV29-1; TRBD1 matches at 10 bases. The CDR3 sequence is 15 residues long. The trim removed 1 base at V and 1 base at J, leaving 2 bases unmatched. Germline V CDR1 and CDR2: SQVTM, ANQGSEA.

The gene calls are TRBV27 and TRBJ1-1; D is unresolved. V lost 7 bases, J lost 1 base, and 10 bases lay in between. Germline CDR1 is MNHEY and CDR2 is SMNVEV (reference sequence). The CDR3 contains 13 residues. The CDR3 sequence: CASISYGNTEAFF. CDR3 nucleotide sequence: TGTGCCAGCATCTCGTACGGGAACACTGAAGCTTTCTTT.

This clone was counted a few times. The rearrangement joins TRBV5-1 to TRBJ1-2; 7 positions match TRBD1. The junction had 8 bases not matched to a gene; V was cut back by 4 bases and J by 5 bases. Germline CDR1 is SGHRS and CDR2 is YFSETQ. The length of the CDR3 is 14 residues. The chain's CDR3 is CASSPSTGSYGYTF. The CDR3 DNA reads TGCGCCAGCAGCCCCTCGACAGGGAGTTATGGCTACACCTTC.

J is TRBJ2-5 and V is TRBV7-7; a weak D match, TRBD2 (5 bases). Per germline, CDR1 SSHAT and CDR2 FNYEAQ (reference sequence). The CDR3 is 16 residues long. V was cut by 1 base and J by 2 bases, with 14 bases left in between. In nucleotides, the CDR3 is TGTGCCAGCAGCTTAGAGGTGGGAGCCGCTCAAGAGACCCAGTACTTC. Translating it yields CASSLEVGAAQETQYF.

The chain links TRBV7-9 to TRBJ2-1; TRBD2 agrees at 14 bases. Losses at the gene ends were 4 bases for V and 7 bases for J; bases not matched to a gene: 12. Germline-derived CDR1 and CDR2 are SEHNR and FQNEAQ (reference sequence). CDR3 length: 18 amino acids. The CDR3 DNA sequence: TGTGCCAGCAGCTATATTCTTGGGGGGACTAGCGGGAGTAATGAGCAGTTCTTC. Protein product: CASSYILGGTSGSNEQFF.

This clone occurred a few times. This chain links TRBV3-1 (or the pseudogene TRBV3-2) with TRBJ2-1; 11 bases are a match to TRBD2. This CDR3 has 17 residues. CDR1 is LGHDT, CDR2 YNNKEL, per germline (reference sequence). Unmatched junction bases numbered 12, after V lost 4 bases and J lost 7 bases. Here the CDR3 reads CASSLTSGRLVGNEQFF. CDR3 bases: TGTGCCAGCAGCCTCACTAGCGGGAGATTGGTGGGGAATGAGCAGTTCTTC.

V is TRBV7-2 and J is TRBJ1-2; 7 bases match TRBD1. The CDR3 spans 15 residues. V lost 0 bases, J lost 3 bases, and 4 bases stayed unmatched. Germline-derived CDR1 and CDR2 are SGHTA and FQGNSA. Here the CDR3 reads CASSLARGLYYGYTF. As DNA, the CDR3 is TGTGCCAGCAGCTTAGCAAGGGGGCTGTACTATGGCTACACCTTC. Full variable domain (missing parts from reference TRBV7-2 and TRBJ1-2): GAGVSQSPSNKVTEKGKDVELRCDPISGHTALYWYRQSLGQGLEFLIYFQGNSAPDKSGLPSDRFSAERTGGSVSTLTIQRTQQEDSAVYLCASSLARGLYYGYTFGSGTRLTVV.

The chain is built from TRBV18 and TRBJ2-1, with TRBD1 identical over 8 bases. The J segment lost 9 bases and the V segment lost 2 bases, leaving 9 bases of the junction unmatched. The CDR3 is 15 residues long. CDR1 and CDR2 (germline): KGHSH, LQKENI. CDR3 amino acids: CASSPDRGLLSEQFF. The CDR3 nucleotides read TGTGCCAGCTCACCAGACAGGGGCTTGTTGTCTGAGCAGTTCTTC.

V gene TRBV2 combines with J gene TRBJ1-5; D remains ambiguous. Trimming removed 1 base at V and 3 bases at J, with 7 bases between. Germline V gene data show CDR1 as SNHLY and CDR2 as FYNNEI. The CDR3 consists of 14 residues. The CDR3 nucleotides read TGTGCCAGCAGTGAAGAGATGGCCAATCAGCCCCAGCATTTT. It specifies CASSEEMANQPQHF.

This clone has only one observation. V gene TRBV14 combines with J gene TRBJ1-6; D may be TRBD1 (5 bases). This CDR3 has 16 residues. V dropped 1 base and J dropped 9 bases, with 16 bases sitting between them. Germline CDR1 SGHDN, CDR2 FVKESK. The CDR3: CASSQAAGQGGSPLHF. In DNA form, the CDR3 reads TGTGCCAGCAGCCAAGCTGCAGGGCAGGGTGGTTCACCCCTCCACTTT.

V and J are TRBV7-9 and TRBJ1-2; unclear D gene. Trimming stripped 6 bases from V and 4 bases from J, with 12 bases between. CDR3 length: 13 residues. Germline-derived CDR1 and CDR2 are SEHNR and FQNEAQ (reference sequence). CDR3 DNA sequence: TGTGCCAGCAGTCTACAGAGCCGCTATGGCTACACCTTC. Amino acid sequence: CASSLQSRYGYTF. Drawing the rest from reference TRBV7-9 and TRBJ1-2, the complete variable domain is DTGVSQNPRHKITKRGQNVTFRCDPISEHNRLYWYRQTLGQGPEFLTYFQNEAQLEKSRLLSDRFSAERPKGSFSTLEIQRTEQGDSAMYLCASSLQSRYGYTFGSGTRLTVV.

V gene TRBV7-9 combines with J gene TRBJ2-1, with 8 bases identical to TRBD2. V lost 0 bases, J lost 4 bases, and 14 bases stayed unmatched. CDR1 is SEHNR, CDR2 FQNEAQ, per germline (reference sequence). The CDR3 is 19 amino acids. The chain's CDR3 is CASSLAGVRAGEGYNEQFF. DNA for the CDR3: TGTGCCAGCAGCTTAGCAGGAGTACGAGCGGGAGAGGGATACAATGAGCAGTTCTTC.

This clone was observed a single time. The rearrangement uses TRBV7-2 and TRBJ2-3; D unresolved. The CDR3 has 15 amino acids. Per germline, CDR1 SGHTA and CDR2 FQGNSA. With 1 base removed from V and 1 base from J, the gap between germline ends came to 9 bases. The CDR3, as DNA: TGTGCCAGCAGCTTAGATCTAGGAGGCACAGATACGCAGTATTTT. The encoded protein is CASSLDLGGTDTQYF.

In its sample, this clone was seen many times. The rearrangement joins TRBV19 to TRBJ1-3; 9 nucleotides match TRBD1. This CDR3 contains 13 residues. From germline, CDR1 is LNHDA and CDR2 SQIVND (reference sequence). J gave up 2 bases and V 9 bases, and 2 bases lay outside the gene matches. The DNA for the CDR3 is TGTGCCAGCGACAGGGGGACTGGAAACACCATATATTTT. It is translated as CASDRGTGNTIYF.

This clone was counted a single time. CDR3: CASSFLQGANEKLFF. Here the CDR3 DNA reads TGCGCCAGCAGCTTCCTACAGGGGGCCAATGAAAAACTGTTTTTT. This rearrangement joins TRBV5-1 to TRBJ1-4, with TRBD1 matching over 9 bases. V was pared by 2 bases and J by 5 bases, with 4 bases of the junction left unmatched. The CDR3 has 15 amino acids. CDR1 is SGHRS and CDR2 is YFSETQ in the germline V gene.

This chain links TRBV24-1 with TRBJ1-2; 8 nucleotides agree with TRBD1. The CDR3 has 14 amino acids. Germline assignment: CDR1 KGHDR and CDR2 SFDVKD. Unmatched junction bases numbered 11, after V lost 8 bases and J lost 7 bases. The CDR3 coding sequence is TGTGCCACCAATCCAGGACAGGGAGTTGCTGGCTACACCTTC. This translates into CATNPGQGVAGYTF.

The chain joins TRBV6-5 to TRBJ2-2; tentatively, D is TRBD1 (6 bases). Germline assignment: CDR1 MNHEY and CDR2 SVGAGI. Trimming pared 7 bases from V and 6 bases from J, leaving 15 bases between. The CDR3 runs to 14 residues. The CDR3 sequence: CASTMTGSAGELFF. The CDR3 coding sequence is TGTGCCAGCACGATGACAGGATCTGCCGGGGAGCTGTTTTTT.

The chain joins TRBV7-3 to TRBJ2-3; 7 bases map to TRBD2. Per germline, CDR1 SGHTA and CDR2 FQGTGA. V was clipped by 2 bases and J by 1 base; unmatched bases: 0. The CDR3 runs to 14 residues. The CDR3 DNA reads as TGTGCCAGCAGCTTAGCGGGAGGCACAGATACGCAGTATTTT. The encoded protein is CASSLAGGTDTQYF.

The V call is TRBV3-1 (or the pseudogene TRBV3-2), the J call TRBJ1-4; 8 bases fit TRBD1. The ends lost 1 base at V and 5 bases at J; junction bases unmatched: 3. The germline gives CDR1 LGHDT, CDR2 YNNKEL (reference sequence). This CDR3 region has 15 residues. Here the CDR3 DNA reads TGTGCCAGCAGCCAAGGGGACAGGCCGAATGAAAAACTGTTTTTT. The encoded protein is CASSQGDRPNEKLFF.

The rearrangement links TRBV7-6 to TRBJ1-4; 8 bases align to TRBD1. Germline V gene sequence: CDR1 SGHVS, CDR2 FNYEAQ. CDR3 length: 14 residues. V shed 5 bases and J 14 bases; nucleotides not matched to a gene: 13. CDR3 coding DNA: TGTGCCAGCAGCGAAGGATCGGGACAGGTCCGGCTGTTTTTT. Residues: CASSEGSGQVRLFF.